This T cell receptor (beta chain) was retrieved from a study of T cells in Graves' hyperthyroidism and ophthalmopathy. TCR beta CDR3 sequences were amplified from RNA transcripts. With the HTBI primer set, the TCR CDR3 went through a first round of RT-PCR. TCRdb called the multiplex PCR reads again in MiXCR, with one record for every CDR3 protein. The table lists 360,000 or so distinct CDR3 sequences, 19% of them singletons. This clonotype was seen ten or more times. Patients aged 18 to 65 had newly diagnosed hyperthyroidism of under 2 months' duration. The CDR3 spans 15 residues. V lost 2 bases to trimming and J lost 3 bases, with 14 bases between them. Germline V CDR1 and CDR2: MNHEY, SVGAGI.

The sequence was obtained from a woman aged 18-29 years with Graves' hyperthyroidism. The chain uses TRBV6-5 and TRBJ2-7; TRBD2 is a possible D gene (6 bases). Material: blood. In DNA form, the CDR3 reads TGTGCCAGCAGTTACCCCCGGGACTCCTACTACGAGCAGTACTTC. Protein product: CASSYPRDSYYEQYF.